What follows are 9 T cell receptor beta chains derived from one specimen sequenced in a study of blood T cell repertoires in COVID-19. The repertoire was sequenced with immunoSEQ multiplex PCR; TCRdb's copy has only in-frame clones and lacks some. The sample lists a few hundred thousand clones; around nine tenths were seen once. Sequencing was done on a sample of peripheral blood. The receptor source for this set is a man aged 60 to 69 with acute or convalescent COVID-19.

The chain has TRBV9 and TRBJ2-7; 10 bases agree with TRBD2. J gave up 4 bases and V 4 bases, and 5 bases lay outside the gene matches. Germline-derived CDR1 and CDR2 are SGDLS and YYNGEE. CDR3 length equals 14 residues. CDR3 residues: CASSRGTSVYEQYF. CDR3 nucleotide sequence: TGTGCCAGCAGCCGGGGGACTAGCGTGTACGAGCAGTACTTC.

Comments on this clone: Just one base apart from a much larger clone, this may be a read error. Other nucleotide sequences in the sample specify the same CDR3. The V gene is TRBV6-1, the J gene TRBJ2-7; no reliable D call. Germline CDR1 is MNHNS and CDR2 is SASEGT. The CDR3 length is 12 residues. V was cut by 2 bases and J by 6 bases, with 8 bases left in between. The chain's CDR3 is CASSELEFEQYF. In DNA form, the CDR3 reads TGTGCCAGCAGTGAACTAGAATTCGAGCAGTACTTC.

This clone was detected a few times. The rearrangement uses TRBV5-1 and TRBJ1-1; D unresolved. Trimming cost V 6 bases and J 1 base, with 10 bases left between them. The CDR3 consists of 13 residues. Germline V gene lookup returns CDR1 SGHRS and CDR2 YFSETQ. As DNA, the CDR3 is TGCGCCAGCAAACAGACACCGAACACTGAAGCTTTCTTT. It encodes CASKQTPNTEAFF.

The V call is TRBV5-1, the J call TRBJ2-5; 9 bases align to TRBD1. With 0 bases clipped from V and 4 bases from J, the junction kept 7 bases outside the gene matches. The CDR3 length is 16 residues. CDR1 is SGHRS and CDR2 is YFSETQ in the germline V gene. The CDR3 region has the DNA TGCGCCAGCAGCTTGGCCGGGACAGGGATCGGAGAGACCCAGTACTTC. Protein product: CASSLAGTGIGETQYF.

The CDR3 region has the DNA TGCAGCGGGGCCGGGGAGCGGGGGCAAGAGACCCAGTACTTC. Its protein is CSGAGERGQETQYF. The chain carries TRBV29-1 and TRBJ2-5; 8 bases match TRBD2. There are 14 residues in the CDR3. The V gene end was trimmed by 7 bases and the J gene end by 2 bases; junction bases not matched to a gene: 9. Germline V gene data show CDR1 as SQVTM and CDR2 as ANQGSEA.

This clone was detected only once. CDR3 sequence: CATTSGTGVRTAFF. CDR3 bases: TGTGCCACAACCTCCGGGACAGGGGTTAGAACGGCTTTCTTT. The chain carries TRBV2 and TRBJ1-1, with TRBD1 matching 10 bases. The CDR3 runs to 14 residues. V was pared by 10 bases and J by 11 bases, with 16 bases of the junction left unmatched. Germline V gene sequence: CDR1 SNHLY, CDR2 FYNNEI.

The chain has TRBV3-1 (or the pseudogene TRBV3-2) and TRBJ1-2; 7 bases match TRBD1. The V gene end was trimmed by 5 bases and the J gene end by 9 bases; junction bases not matched to a gene: 15. Germline loops: CDR1 LGHDT, CDR2 YNNKEL (reference sequence). The CDR3 contains 15 residues. CDR3 sequence: CASSSDREGGWSYTF. The CDR3 region has the DNA TGTGCCAGCAGCTCAGACAGGGAAGGGGGCTGGAGCTACACCTTC.

The V call is TRBV9, the J call TRBJ2-5, with 8 bases aligning to TRBD1. Germline loops: CDR1 SGDLS, CDR2 YYNGEE. V lost 4 bases to trimming and J lost 1 base; unmatched junction nucleotides: 9. The CDR3 contains 16 residues. Written as DNA, the CDR3 is TGTGCCAGCAGCCATAGTCAGGACAGGGTCCAAGAGACCCAGTACTTC. Residues: CASSHSQDRVQETQYF. Combining the CDR3 with reference TRBV9 and TRBJ2-5 gives the whole variable domain DSGVTQTPKHLITATGQRVTLRCSPRSGDLSVYWYQQSLDQGLQFLIQYYNGEERAKGNILERFSAQQFPDLHSELNLSSLELGDSALYFCASSHSQDRVQETQYFGPGTRLLVL.

V gene TRBV5-1 combines with J gene TRBJ1-1; 7 positions agree with TRBD1. This CDR3 spans 15 amino acids. Trimming cost V 0 bases and J 5 bases; bases outside gene matches: 7. Per the germline V gene, CDR1 is SGHRS and CDR2 is YFSETQ. Here the CDR3 DNA reads TGCGCCAGCAGCTTGGGGGACAGTAGAATGACTGAAGCTTTCTTT. This codes for CASSLGDSRMTEAFF.